This passage covers 26 T cell receptor beta chains from one sample sequenced in a study of human T cells and chemical hapten exposure. As for time point: patch test 3, about 24 weeks after DPC sensitization. Treatment of the sample: therapeutic diphenylcyclopropenone sensitization with weekly scalp DPC. A single record per CDR3 protein comes from TCRdb applying MiXCR to the RACE reads. The sample includes 130,000 or so distinct CDR3 sequences, 11% of them seen just once. The sequences come from whole blood, collected in connection with sensitization to the hapten diphenylcyclopropenone (DPC). The receptors stem from a woman between 50 and 59 years old with alopecia areata. Some clones in this sample may be carry-over from other donors' samples.

At least ten counts were recorded for this clonotype. The chain uses TRBV2 and TRBJ2-1; TRBD1 matches at 7 bases. The junction had 4 bases not matched to a gene; V was cut back by 4 bases and J by 1 base. The CDR3 length is 15 residues. The germline V gene encodes CDR1 SNHLY and CDR2 FYNNEI. The CDR3 DNA is TGTGCCAGCAGTGTACCGGGACAGTCCTACAATGAGCAGTTCTTC. Translated: CASSVPGQSYNEQFF.

This chain links TRBV28 with TRBJ1-5, with a possible D match to TRBD1 (5 bases). V was trimmed by 4 bases and J by 2 bases, leaving 18 bases between them. The CDR3 is 17 amino acids. CDR1 and CDR2 (germline): MDHEN, SYDVKM. CDR3 sequence reads: CASSWGGREWGNQPQHF. The CDR3 region has the DNA TGTGCCAGCAGTTGGGGCGGCAGGGAATGGGGCAATCAGCCCCAGCATTTT.

This clonotype was counted only a few times. The chain is built from TRBV3-1 and TRBJ2-2; 9 positions match TRBD1. The V gene's germline CDR1 is LGHDT and CDR2 YNNKEL (reference sequence). The junction had 7 bases not matched to a gene; V was cut back by 2 bases and J by 0 bases. The CDR3 has 18 residues. The CDR3, as DNA: TGTGCCAGCAGCCAACTCGGACAGGGGATCGCGAACACCGGGGAGCTGTTTTTT. Its translation: CASSQLGQGIANTGELFF.

This clonotype turned up a few times. The chain combines TRBV28 with TRBJ2-3; D is unresolved. Trimming removed 7 bases at V and 3 bases at J, with 11 bases between. The germline V gene has CDR1 MDHEN and CDR2 SYDVKM. The CDR3 is made up of 13 amino acids. CDR3 residues: CASNPVGTDTQYF. The CDR3 region has the DNA TGTGCCAGCAACCCCGTCGGAACAGATACGCAGTATTTT.

This clonotype was detected a few times. V usage is TRBV6-6 and J usage is TRBJ1-1; the D gene is possibly TRBD1 (5 bases). V dropped 0 bases and J dropped 1 base, with 6 bases sitting between them. This CDR3 spans 14 amino acids. Germline lookup yields CDR1 MNHNY and CDR2 SVGAGI (reference sequence). Here the CDR3 reads CASSYSDRNTEAFF. The CDR3, as DNA: TGTGCCAGCAGTTACTCCGACAGGAACACTGAAGCTTTCTTT.

The chain joins TRBV12-3 or TRBV12-4 to TRBJ1-4; D remains ambiguous. Trimming left V 5 bases short and J 4 bases short, with 11 bases between. CDR3 length equals 14 residues. The CDR3 reads CASSPGRFNEKLFF. The CDR3 bases are TGTGCCAGCAGTCCCGGACGGTTTAATGAAAAACTGTTTTTT.

J is TRBJ2-5 and V is TRBV5-1; maybe TRBD2 (6 bases). The CDR3 totals 14 residues. V lost 3 bases, J lost 3 bases, and 12 bases lay in between. Germline V CDR1 and CDR2: SGHRS, YFSETQ. DNA for the CDR3: TGCGCCAGCAGCTCAACGGGAGCTAAAGAGACCCAGTACTTC. It encodes CASSSTGAKETQYF.

The chain has TRBV25-1 and TRBJ1-2; D gene unclear. CDR3 length: 11 residues. The V end was cut by 2 bases, the J end by 7 bases, with 5 bases between. The germline CDR1 and CDR2 sequences are MGHDK and SYGVNS. The CDR3 loop is CASSETSGYTF. CDR3 DNA sequence: TGTGCCAGCAGTGAAACGAGTGGCTACACCTTC.

This clonotype was detected a few times. The J gene is TRBJ2-4, the V gene TRBV27; D might be TRBD2 (5 bases). Germline values: CDR1 MNHEY, CDR2 SMNVEV (reference sequence). This CDR3 comprises 24 residues. With 2 bases removed from V and 0 bases from J, the gap between germline ends came to 35 bases. CDR3 loop: CASSLNFLKGEGVVSFLAKNIQYF. In nucleotides, the CDR3 is TGTGCCAGCAGTTTAAACTTCCTAAAAGGAGAGGGAGTTGTCTCATTTCTAGCCAAAAACATTCAGTACTTC.

A single count supports this clonotype. The V and J genes are TRBV27 and TRBJ2-3; D possibly corresponds to TRBD2 (7 bases). V gave up 6 bases and J gave up 2 bases, with 12 bases separating them. Germline values: CDR1 MNHEY, CDR2 SMNVEV (reference sequence). This CDR3 contains 14 residues. The CDR3, as DNA: TGTGCCAGCAGCGGGCGGGGGCACACAGATACGCAGTATTTT. Amino acids: CASSGRGHTDTQYF.

Only a few counts were recorded for this clonotype. The CDR3 nucleotides are TGCGCCAGCAGCCAAGGAGGGGGATACGCTATGAACACTGAAGCTTTCTTT. Residues: CASSQGGGYAMNTEAFF. This chain connects TRBV4-3 to TRBJ1-1; the D gene is possibly TRBD1 (6 bases). V was clipped by 1 base and J by 0 bases, with 15 bases between them. CDR1 and CDR2 (germline): LGHNA, YSLEER. This CDR3 contains 17 residues.

This clonotype was counted at least ten times. CDR3 in amino acids: CASSLARDNTDTQYF. The CDR3 nucleotides are TGTGCCAGCAGCTTAGCGAGGGACAACACAGATACGCAGTATTTT. The chain is built from TRBV7-8 and TRBJ2-3; weak D call: TRBD1 (6 bases). Germline V gives CDR1 SGHVS, CDR2 FQNEAQ. Trimming left V 0 bases short and J 2 bases short, with 9 bases between. The CDR3 has 15 amino acids.

In its sample, this clonotype was seen a few times. V and J are TRBV18 and TRBJ2-3, with 11 bases lining up with TRBD1. CDR1 is KGHSH and CDR2 is LQKENI in the germline V gene. Trimming took 2 bases from V and 3 from J; bases not matched to a gene: 4. There are 16 residues in the CDR3. The CDR3 region has the DNA TGTGCCAGCTCACCATTCGGACAGGGGGCTACAGATACGCAGTATTTT. Translating gives CASSPFGQGATDTQYF.

The V gene is TRBV27, the J gene TRBJ2-3, with 11 bases fitting TRBD2. V gave up 6 bases and J gave up 1 base; unmatched junction bases: 3. Germline V gene data show CDR1 as MNHEY and CDR2 as SMNVEV (reference sequence). This CDR3 contains 15 residues. The CDR3 loop reads CASRTGLAGTDTQYF. The CDR3 DNA follows: TGTGCCAGCAGAACGGGACTAGCGGGCACAGATACGCAGTATTTT.

V gene TRBV7-9 combines with J gene TRBJ1-1; TRBD1 is a possible D gene (6 bases). With 1 base removed from V and 5 bases from J, the gap between germline ends came to 14 bases. Germline values: CDR1 SEHNR, CDR2 FQNEAQ (reference sequence). This CDR3 has 15 amino acids. The CDR3 region has the DNA TGTGCCAGCAGCTTAGTCCCGGCAGGGGAAACTGAAGCTTTCTTT. Protein sequence: CASSLVPAGETEAFF.

This clonotype appeared a few times. This chain connects TRBV28 to TRBJ2-5; TRBD2 matches at 8 bases. Germline CDR1 is MDHEN and CDR2 is SYDVKM. J gave up 6 bases and V 6 bases, and 15 bases lay outside the gene matches. This CDR3 has 16 residues. This chain's CDR3 is CASREHLRAGVKTQYF. Written as DNA, the CDR3 is TGTGCCAGCAGGGAGCACCTTCGAGCGGGGGTCAAGACCCAGTACTTC. The full variable domain, with the rest looked up from reference TRBV28 and TRBJ2-5, is DVKVTQSSRYLVKRTGEKVFLECVQDMDHENMFWYRQDPGLGLRLIYFSYDVKMKEKGDIPEGYSVSREKKERFSLILESASTNQTSMYLCASREHLRAGVKTQYFGPGTRLLVL.

The genes are TRBV14 and TRBJ1-1; TRBD1 aligns across 10 bases. This CDR3 comprises 16 residues. Germline V CDR1 and CDR2: SGHDN, FVKESK. Unmatched junction bases numbered 8, after V lost 0 bases and J lost 7 bases. The CDR3 region is CASSQDSGQGLVEAFF. Here the CDR3 DNA reads TGTGCCAGCAGCCAAGATTCGGGACAGGGGTTGGTTGAAGCTTTCTTT.

V is TRBV4-3 and J is TRBJ1-5; no reliable D call. The CDR3 is 15 residues long. The ends were cut back, 0 bases at V and 6 bases at J, with 12 bases in the middle. Germline V gives CDR1 LGHNA, CDR2 YSLEER. The CDR3 reads CASSQDLSVGQPQHF. CDR3 nucleotide sequence: TGCGCCAGCAGCCAAGATCTTAGCGTTGGTCAGCCCCAGCATTTT.

This clonotype was seen more than once but under ten times. The chain joins TRBV5-6 to TRBJ2-7; 10 bases map to TRBD1. CDR3 length: 16 residues. From germline, CDR1 is SGHDT and CDR2 YYEEEE. Trimming removed 2 bases from V and 6 bases from J; junction bases left unmatched: 11. In DNA form, the CDR3 reads TGTGCCAGCAGCTTCGTGGGACAGGGGAACCTGGGCGAGCAGTACTTC. Amino acid sequence: CASSFVGQGNLGEQYF.

The sample holds many counts of this clonotype. The chain uses TRBV7-6 and TRBJ2-5, with a possible D match to TRBD1 (5 bases). CDR3 length: 14 amino acids. Germline assignment: CDR1 SGHVS and CDR2 FNYEAQ. The germline V and J ends were trimmed by 5 bases and 5 bases, with 15 bases remaining between them. The CDR3: CASSPALAGETQYF. The CDR3, as DNA: TGTGCCAGCAGCCCCGCGTTGGCAGGGGAGACCCAGTACTTC.

This clonotype appeared many times. This chain connects TRBV3-1 to TRBJ2-7, with unresolved D. Trimming removed 2 bases from V and 6 bases from J, with 11 bases in between. The CDR3 consists of 13 residues. From germline, CDR1 is LGHDT and CDR2 YNNKEL (reference sequence). The chain's CDR3 is CASSQTLRTEQYF. CDR3 nucleotide sequence: TGTGCCAGCAGCCAAACCCTGAGGACCGAGCAGTACTTC.

The rearrangement uses TRBV7-3 and TRBJ2-1, with D perhaps matching TRBD1 (5 bases). This CDR3 comprises 15 residues. Between the trimmed V and J ends, which lost 2 bases and 6 bases, there was a span of 14 bases. CDR1 SGHTA and CDR2 FQGTGA come from the germline V gene. This CDR3 is CASSLGQGKGNEQFF. The DNA for the CDR3 is TGTGCCAGCAGCTTAGGGCAGGGTAAAGGCAATGAGCAGTTCTTC.

This clonotype has only a few counts. This sequence joins TRBV29-1 and TRBJ2-3; maybe TRBD2 (7 bases). The CDR3 runs to 15 residues. The germline V gene encodes CDR1 SQVTM and CDR2 ANQGSEA. V lost 0 bases and J 0 bases, leaving 10 bases between the germline ends. The DNA for the CDR3 is TGCAGCGTTGAAGATAGGGGGGGGAGCACAGATACGCAGTATTTT. Translation gives CSVEDRGGSTDTQYF.

The rearrangement joins TRBV12-3 or TRBV12-4 to TRBJ1-5; D unclear. The CDR3 runs 17 residues. The V and J ends lost 7 bases and 1 base respectively, with 20 bases between them. The CDR3 loop is CASTPPRARGSNQPQHF. The CDR3 coding sequence is TGTGCCAGCACCCCGCCCCGGGCACGCGGGAGCAATCAGCCCCAGCATTTT.

This clonotype was recorded many times. The J gene is TRBJ2-7, the V gene TRBV7-9; the D gene is possibly TRBD2 (5 bases). The CDR3 length is 12 residues. V gave up 2 bases and J gave up 4 bases, with 6 bases separating them. CDR1 SEHNR and CDR2 FQNEAQ come from the germline V gene (reference sequence). In DNA form, the CDR3 reads TGTGCCAGCAGCTTAAGGGAGTACGAGCAGTACTTC. Its translation: CASSLREYEQYF.

This clonotype has a handful of counts. V usage is TRBV5-6 and J usage is TRBJ1-5; 9 bases map to TRBD1. There are 15 residues in the CDR3. J gave up 2 bases and V 3 bases, and 3 bases lay outside the gene matches. Looked up from germline, CDR1 is SGHDT and CDR2 is YYEEEE. The CDR3 coding sequence is TGTGCCAGCAGCTCGACAGGGGGTGGCAATCAGCCCCAGCATTTT. Encoded protein: CASSSTGGGNQPQHF.